This TCR beta chain was obtained from a study of blood T cell repertoires in COVID-19. Whole-study context: Donors in the United States, Italy and Spain gave samples during acute or convalescent COVID-19. In each case, the material was cDNA or gDNA derived from T cells, B-cell-depleted T cells, or PBMCs.

On this clone itself: Other DNA sequences within the sample encode an identical CDR3.

Authors' methods: Quantification of nucleated cells was approximated via reference gene primer amplification. Generated by immunoSEQ multiplex PCR, the TCRdb table keeps only in-frame clones and is missing some. That table is the source of V, J and clone size, and D and trimming were worked out from the DNA. The sample consists of about 250,000 clones, approximately 90% of them appearing once. V was trimmed by 3 bases and J by 0 bases, leaving 8 bases between them. The CDR3 is made up of 14 amino acids. The germline V gene has CDR1 SEHNR and CDR2 FQNEAQ (reference sequence). The sequenced sample consisted of peripheral blood. This chain connects TRBV7-9 to TRBJ1-2; D remains ambiguous. The clonotype was recovered from a woman in her thirties or forties who had recovered from COVID-19. CDR3 in amino acids: CASSLAGPNYGYTF. CDR3 in DNA: TGTGCCAGCAGCTTGGCAGGCCCTAACTATGGCTACACCTTC.